These 3 T cell receptor beta chains came from one sample sequenced in a study of blood T cell repertoires in COVID-19. Profiling relied on immunoSEQ multiplex PCR, and the TCRdb table lists in-frame clones only, not all of them. The sample consists of about 150,000 clones, 84% of them appearing once. The material sequenced was peripheral blood. All receptors derive from a man aged 70-80 years with acute or convalescent COVID-19.

This clone was seen a few times. The V call is TRBV10-3, the J call TRBJ1-4, with 7 bases aligning to TRBD1. Trimming took 2 bases from V and 4 from J; bases not matched to a gene: 1. The germline V gene encodes CDR1 ENHRY and CDR2 SYGVKD. This CDR3 comprises 14 residues. The CDR3 loop is CAISEAGGNEKLFF. The CDR3 DNA follows: TGTGCCATCAGTGAGGCAGGGGGTAATGAAAAACTGTTTTTT.

The chain joins TRBV30 to TRBJ1-2; 10 bases are a match to TRBD1. V lost 5 bases and J lost 4; bases outside the gene matches: 22. CDR3 size: 19 residues. Germline V gene lookup returns CDR1 GTSNPN and CDR2 SVGIG (reference sequence). The CDR3 DNA follows: TGTGCCTGGCTGGCCCGACGGCGGGACAGGGGCAATATCGTCTATGGCTACACCTTC. This translates into CAWLARRRDRGNIVYGYTF.

The chain employs TRBV2 and TRBJ2-1; TRBD1 aligns across 7 bases. Unmatched junction bases numbered 9, after V lost 4 bases and J lost 12 bases. Germline assignment: CDR1 SNHLY and CDR2 FYNNEI. The CDR3 covers 13 residues. CDR3 sequence reads: CASSGVPGGGQFF. DNA of the CDR3: TGTGCCAGCAGTGGGGTCCCAGGGGGTGGGCAGTTCTTC.